This T cell receptor (beta chain) emerged from a study of PD-L1 blockade in urothelial cancer. Study context: Each blood sample yielded a median of about 150,000 T cells.

Trimming took 7 bases from V and 0 from J, leaving 10 bases between them. Germline values: CDR1 MDHEN, CDR2 SYDVKM. The CDR3 covers 14 residues. Synthetic TCR analog templates were spiked into all PCRs individually. The repertoire was sequenced with immunoSEQ multiplex PCR; TCRdb's copy has only in-frame clones and lacks some. Counted here are approximately 110,000 clones, over 75% occurring once; the ten biggest clones make up 2% to 2.5%. The study, taken as a whole, reports: TCR clonality was measured in pretreatment peripheral blood. Clonality below the median predicted better survival. Those with durable benefit had larger increases in tumor-associated blood clones at 3 weeks.

Concerning this clone itself: As yet, its antigen is unknown.

The sample in question was PBMCs, obtained around atezolizumab (anti-PD-L1) treatment. The chain carries TRBV28 and TRBJ2-1; D is possibly TRBD2 (5 bases). The clonotype comes from a man aged 45-60 years with urothelial cancer. Here the CDR3 DNA reads TGTGCCAGCATCTCTAGCAGCTCCTACAATGAGCAGTTCTTC. This encodes CASISSSSYNEQFF.